This TCR beta chain derives from a study of T cells in Graves' hyperthyroidism and ophthalmopathy. Study in general: It was at initial diagnosis, before any treatment, that peripheral blood was collected. Study-level findings and limits: Most thyroid clonotypes that were expanded above 0.001 also turned up in blood.

Using more than 8 ml of fresh peripheral blood, PBMCs were prepared. It was RNA transcripts that yielded the amplified TCR beta CDR3 regions. The HTBI set primed first-round TCR CDR3 RT-PCR. TCRdb called the multiplex PCR reads again in MiXCR, with one record for every CDR3 protein. The profile shows 500,000 to 650,000 distinct CDR3 sequences, 15% to 20% of them singletons. The J segment lost 4 bases and the V segment lost 4 bases, leaving 10 bases of the junction unmatched. CDR3 length equals 16 residues. Looked up from germline, CDR1 is SQVTM and CDR2 is ANQGSEA. This clonotype has a handful of counts. Its antigen remains unknown.

The sequencing sample was made of blood. This chain connects TRBV29-1 to TRBJ2-1; 10 bases line up with TRBD2. The origin of this receptor is a man aged 35-49 years with Graves' ophthalmopathy. DNA of the CDR3: TGCAGCGTTGTAAGCGGGAGGGCCGCCCCATACAATGAGCAGTTCTTC. Translated: CSVVSGRAAPYNEQFF.